This T cell receptor beta chain stems from a study of PD-1 blockade in classical Hodgkin lymphoma. This clone turned up a few times. The method was immunoSEQ multiplex PCR; TCRdb's version includes in-frame clones alone and lacks a portion of them. There are around 28,000 clones in the sample; roughly 80% occur only once, and 21% lies in the top ten. In every patient, relapse followed autologous stem cell transplantation, while exposure to brentuximab vedotin differed. The germline V gene has CDR1 ENHRY and CDR2 SYGVKD. V gave up 6 bases and J gave up 4 bases, with 13 bases separating them. The CDR3 is made up of 14 amino acids.

This receptor was obtained from a human donor with classical Hodgkin lymphoma. The chain uses TRBV10-3 and TRBJ1-5; D might be TRBD1 (5 bases). The sequences come from peripheral blood mononuclear cells (PBMCs), collected before the second cycle of nivolumab. This chain's CDR3 is CAISGAGPNQPQHF. The CDR3 coding sequence is TGTGCCATCAGCGGGGCAGGGCCAAATCAGCCCCAGCATTTT.